This T cell receptor beta chain derives from a study of metastatic and nonmetastatic thyroid tumors. The germline CDR1 and CDR2 sequences are SGHVS and FQNEAQ. This CDR3 is 11 amino acids long. TCRdb reprocessed the PCR reads via MiXCR. Of 30,000 to 45,000 clones in the sample, less than 25% were seen once. Thyroid surgery was preceded by no treatment in any patient. This clone came up a few times. A much larger clone differs from this one at a single base, so this may be a read error. This clonotype originated in a female donor with papillary thyroid cancer or a benign thyroid nodule (not recorded which). Some clones in this sample may be carry-over from other donors' samples. The specimen was blood. V gene TRBV7-8 combines with J gene TRBJ1-5, with 7 bases fitting TRBD1. The CDR3 reads CASSSHRGIIF. DNA for the CDR3: TGTGCCAGCAGCTCGCACAGGGGAATTATTTTT.